These T cell receptor beta chains were read from a single sample in a study of response to subunit inactivated influenza vaccine. TCRdb called the RT-PCR reads again in MiXCR, with one record for every CDR3 protein. The sample shows 490,000 or so distinct CDR3 sequences, 7.6% of them seen only once. The sequenced sample was PBMCs from blood, obtained around 25 months after vaccination. These receptors were collected from a man between 50 and 69 years old who received an inactivated influenza vaccine. CDR3s include the opening cysteine and the closing phenylalanine or tryptophan. Each record gives: J gene, D gene, V gene, clone size, CDR3 DNA, CDR3 protein. The D gene is left open where the match is weak. Size values are once, few and many counts, or a class for expanded clones, and some rows have none.

J gene: TRBJ2-7
D gene: NA
V gene: TRBV2
clone size: NA
CDR3 DNA: TGTGCCAGCAGTGCCTGGACAGTCTACGAGCAGTACTTC
CDR3 protein: CASSAWTVYEQYF

J gene: TRBJ1-4
D gene: TRBD1
V gene: TRBV5-1
clone size: few
CDR3 DNA: TGCGCCAGCAGCGTGGGACAGGGGAGGTTTGAAAAACTGTTTTTT
CDR3 protein: CASSVGQGRFEKLFF

J gene: TRBJ2-2
D gene: NA
V gene: TRBV15
clone size: many
CDR3 DNA: TGTGCCACCAGTTTATTCAGGGGAGCAGCGAACACCGGGGAGCTGTTTTTT
CDR3 protein: CATSLFRGAANTGELFF

J gene: TRBJ1-3
D gene: TRBD1
V gene: TRBV7-8
clone size: few
CDR3 DNA: TGTGCCAGCAGCCTTCAAAACAGGGGTCGCGGAAACACCATATATTTT
CDR3 protein: CASSLQNRGRGNTIYF

J gene: TRBJ2-1
D gene: TRBD1
V gene: TRBV12-3/TRBV12-4
clone size: many
CDR3 DNA: TGTGCCAGCAGTCAGGCGACAGGGATTGACAATGAGCAGTTCTTC
CDR3 protein: CASSQATGIDNEQFF

J gene: TRBJ1-1
D gene: NA
V gene: TRBV5-1
clone size: few
CDR3 DNA: TGCGCCAGCAGCTTTTCAAAAGGGGCCCCGAACACTGAAGCTTTCTTT
CDR3 protein: CASSFSKGAPNTEAFF

J gene: TRBJ2-5
D gene: TRBD2
V gene: TRBV6-1
clone size: NA
CDR3 DNA: TGTGCCAGCAGCACTCTAGCGGGAGGCAGTGAGACCCAGTACTTC
CDR3 protein: CASSTLAGGSETQYF

J gene: TRBJ1-6
D gene: TRBD1
V gene: TRBV6-1
clone size: few
CDR3 DNA: TGTGCCAGCAGCCGGACAGGGGGCGCGAATAATTCACCCCTCCACTTT
CDR3 protein: CASSRTGGANNSPLHF

J gene: TRBJ2-5
D gene: NA
V gene: TRBV6-1
clone size: few
CDR3 DNA: TGTGCCAGCACCGCCACCGGGGCTAACCAAGAGACCCAGTACTTC
CDR3 protein: CASTATGANQETQYF

J gene: TRBJ2-7
D gene: TRBD2
V gene: TRBV5-1
clone size: NA
CDR3 DNA: TGCGCCAGCAGCCGGGCTAGCGGGAGCTACGAGCAGTACTTC
CDR3 protein: CASSRASGSYEQYF

J gene: TRBJ1-5
D gene: NA
V gene: TRBV6-2/TRBV6-3
clone size: NA
CDR3 DNA: TGTGCCACCGCAGGGGTTTCTCCCAATCAGCCCCAGCATTTT
CDR3 protein: CATAGVSPNQPQHF

J gene: TRBJ2-6
D gene: TRBD1
V gene: TRBV3-1
clone size: many
CDR3 DNA: TGTGCCAGCAGCCACACCGGGACAGGGGCTGGGGCCAACGTCCTGACTTTC
CDR3 protein: CASSHTGTGAGANVLTF

J gene: TRBJ2-5
D gene: NA
V gene: TRBV12-3/TRBV12-4
clone size: NA
CDR3 DNA: TGTGCCAGCAGGTTGTCGTGGGGAGGCCAAGAGACCCAGTACTTC
CDR3 protein: CASRLSWGGQETQYF

J gene: TRBJ1-1
D gene: NA
V gene: TRBV18
clone size: NA
CDR3 DNA: TGTGCCAGCTCACCGACACCGCCCGGGAACACTGAAGCTTTCTTT
CDR3 protein: CASSPTPPGNTEAFF

J gene: TRBJ2-3
D gene: NA
V gene: TRBV10-3
clone size: many
CDR3 DNA: TGTGCCATCAGTGGATCGGACACTCGTGATACGCAGTATTTT
CDR3 protein: CAISGSDTRDTQYF

J gene: TRBJ2-2
D gene: NA
V gene: TRBV6-5
clone size: few
CDR3 DNA: TGTGCCAGCAGTTACATGAGGGACACCGGGGAGCTGTTTTTT
CDR3 protein: CASSYMRDTGELFF

J gene: TRBJ2-7
D gene: TRBD1
V gene: TRBV13
clone size: many
CDR3 DNA: TGTGCCAGCAGCTCGGGGGGACAGGGGGCCCTCTACGAGCAGTACTTC
CDR3 protein: CASSSGGQGALYEQYF

J gene: TRBJ2-3
D gene: NA
V gene: TRBV12-3/TRBV12-4
clone size: few
CDR3 DNA: TGTGCCAGCAGTTTACCCCCAGATACGCAGTATTTT
CDR3 protein: CASSLPPDTQYF

J gene: TRBJ2-2
D gene: TRBD2
V gene: TRBV11-1
clone size: NA
CDR3 DNA: TGTGCCAGCAGACGGACTAGCGGGAGGGCCACCGGGGAGCTGTTTTTT
CDR3 protein: CASRRTSGRATGELFF

J gene: TRBJ2-3
D gene: NA
V gene: TRBV20-1
clone size: few
CDR3 DNA: TGCAGTGCTAGACGGGGCACTGTTTCAGATACGCAGTATTTT
CDR3 protein: CSARRGTVSDTQYF

J gene: TRBJ2-5
D gene: TRBD1
V gene: TRBV11-2
clone size: many
CDR3 DNA: TGTGCCAGCAGCGTCGACGGACAGGGAAGGGAGACCCAGTACTTC
CDR3 protein: CASSVDGQGRETQYF

J gene: TRBJ2-4
D gene: NA
V gene: TRBV7-9
clone size: few
CDR3 DNA: TGTGCCAGCAGCTTAATGACGCCGGGAGTTCAGTACTTC
CDR3 protein: CASSLMTPGVQYF

J gene: TRBJ2-5
D gene: TRBD1
V gene: TRBV5-6
clone size: many
CDR3 DNA: TGTGCCAGCAGCTTATTAGGACAGGGTAGTGAGACCCAGTACTTC
CDR3 protein: CASSLLGQGSETQYF

J gene: TRBJ1-1
D gene: NA
V gene: TRBV18
clone size: many
CDR3 DNA: TGTGCCAGCTCACCAAGCGGGGCCTACACTGAAGCTTTCTTT
CDR3 protein: CASSPSGAYTEAFF

J gene: TRBJ2-7
D gene: TRBD2
V gene: TRBV27
clone size: NA
CDR3 DNA: TGTGCCAGCACCACATGGGCCGCGGGGGAACGGTACGAGCAGTACTTC
CDR3 protein: CASTTWAAGERYEQYF

J gene: TRBJ2-2
D gene: NA
V gene: TRBV20-1
clone size: NA
CDR3 DNA: TGCAGTGCTAGCGGGGGCCCGACCGGGGAGCTGTTTTTT
CDR3 protein: CSASGGPTGELFF

J gene: TRBJ1-1
D gene: NA
V gene: TRBV19
clone size: NA
CDR3 DNA: TGTGCCAGTAGTATGAGTCTTTCCGCTTTCTTT
CDR3 protein: CASSMSLSAFF

J gene: TRBJ1-2
D gene: NA
V gene: TRBV29-1
clone size: NA
CDR3 DNA: TGCAGCGGGGGGGGAGTGAACAACTATGGCTACACCTTC
CDR3 protein: CSGGGVNNYGYTF

J gene: TRBJ2-2
D gene: TRBD2
V gene: TRBV28
clone size: few
CDR3 DNA: TGTGCCAGCAGTTCAGCGGGGGGCGATGTGTGGCTTGTCAAAACGAACACCGGGGAGCTGTTTTTT
CDR3 protein: CASSSAGGDVWLVKTNTGELFF

J gene: TRBJ2-2
D gene: TRBD1
V gene: TRBV5-1
clone size: few
CDR3 DNA: TGCGCCAGCAGCCGAAACCGGGACAGCCTAAACACCGGGGAGCTGTTTTTT
CDR3 protein: CASSRNRDSLNTGELFF

J gene: TRBJ1-3
D gene: NA
V gene: TRBV9
clone size: NA
CDR3 DNA: TGTGCCAGCAGCGGGTCCCTCTCTGGAAACACCATATATTTT
CDR3 protein: CASSGSLSGNTIYF

J gene: TRBJ2-7
D gene: TRBD1
V gene: TRBV12-3/TRBV12-4
clone size: few
CDR3 DNA: TGTGCCAGCAGCCTGACAGGGGGTAACCCTCGGGAGCAGTACTTC
CDR3 protein: CASSLTGGNPREQYF

J gene: TRBJ1-4
D gene: NA
V gene: TRBV12-3/TRBV12-4
clone size: NA
CDR3 DNA: TGTGCCAGCAGTTTCAAGGGACGAAGTAATGAAAAACTGTTTTTT
CDR3 protein: CASSFKGRSNEKLFF

J gene: TRBJ2-7
D gene: NA
V gene: TRBV5-5
clone size: NA
CDR3 DNA: TGTGCCAGCACAAAACCAGGAACCTACGAGCAGTACTTC
CDR3 protein: CASTKPGTYEQYF

J gene: TRBJ1-1
D gene: NA
V gene: TRBV7-2
clone size: few
CDR3 DNA: TGTGCCAGCAGCTTAGGAAGGGTGTTGAACACTGAAGCTTTCTTT
CDR3 protein: CASSLGRVLNTEAFF

J gene: TRBJ2-3
D gene: NA
V gene: TRBV5-1
clone size: many
CDR3 DNA: TGCGCCAGCAAGGTCCTCCCGACCCTTCCTAGCACAGATACGCAGTATTTT
CDR3 protein: CASKVLPTLPSTDTQYF

J gene: TRBJ2-5
D gene: NA
V gene: TRBV12-3/TRBV12-4
clone size: few
CDR3 DNA: TGTGCCAGCAGTTTTCAGGGTCCCTTAGTTAACCAGTACTTC
CDR3 protein: CASSFQGPLVNQYF

J gene: TRBJ2-7
D gene: TRBD1
V gene: TRBV27
clone size: few
CDR3 DNA: TGTGCCAGCAGCCACGGGACAGGGGACGAGCAGTACTTC
CDR3 protein: CASSHGTGDEQYF

J gene: TRBJ1-1
D gene: TRBD1
V gene: TRBV12-3/TRBV12-4
clone size: few
CDR3 DNA: TGTGCCAGCACCGGGACAGGAGAGGAAGCTTTCTTT
CDR3 protein: CASTGTGEEAFF

J gene: TRBJ2-3
D gene: TRBD1
V gene: TRBV10-2
clone size: many
CDR3 DNA: TGCGCCAGCAGTGAGAAGGACAGGGGCCGCGAAGATACGCAGTATTTT
CDR3 protein: CASSEKDRGREDTQYF

J gene: TRBJ1-1
D gene: NA
V gene: TRBV28
clone size: many
CDR3 DNA: TGTGCCAGCAGTTTATGGCAGGGCCCAGAAGCTTTCTTT
CDR3 protein: CASSLWQGPEAFF

J gene: TRBJ1-4
D gene: TRBD1
V gene: TRBV5-5
clone size: few
CDR3 DNA: TGTGCCAGCAGCCGTGATGGGACAGGGGGAGAAAAACTGTTTTTT
CDR3 protein: CASSRDGTGGEKLFF

J gene: TRBJ1-1
D gene: NA
V gene: TRBV7-9
clone size: NA
CDR3 DNA: TGTGCCAGCAGCCCCGGGGCACCTAGGGCTGAAGCTTTCTTT
CDR3 protein: CASSPGAPRAEAFF

J gene: TRBJ1-1
D gene: TRBD1
V gene: TRBV19
clone size: NA
CDR3 DNA: TGTGCCAGTAGTATCCGGACAGGGAACACTGAAGCTTTCTTT
CDR3 protein: CASSIRTGNTEAFF

J gene: TRBJ1-1
D gene: NA
V gene: TRBV29-1
clone size: NA
CDR3 DNA: TGCAGCGTTACACCCGGCCGGACTGAAGCTTTCTTT
CDR3 protein: CSVTPGRTEAFF

J gene: TRBJ2-7
D gene: NA
V gene: TRBV7-9
clone size: NA
CDR3 DNA: TGTGCCAGCAGCGACCGTCGGCTGAGCACTACCTACGAGCAGTACTTC
CDR3 protein: CASSDRRLSTTYEQYF

J gene: TRBJ2-7
D gene: NA
V gene: TRBV3-1
clone size: NA
CDR3 DNA: TGTGCCAGCAGCCAAGGTGACGGACTCGCCTACGAGCAGTACTTC
CDR3 protein: CASSQGDGLAYEQYF

J gene: TRBJ2-7
D gene: TRBD1
V gene: TRBV14
clone size: NA
CDR3 DNA: TGTGCCAGCGGTGGGACAGGGAATTTCCACGAGCAGTACTTC
CDR3 protein: CASGGTGNFHEQYF

J gene: TRBJ1-6
D gene: NA
V gene: TRBV28
clone size: few
CDR3 DNA: TGTGCCAGCAGTATCAGAGGAACAGACCTCCACTTT
CDR3 protein: CASSIRGTDLHF

J gene: TRBJ2-7
D gene: NA
V gene: TRBV3-1
clone size: few
CDR3 DNA: TGTGCCAGCAGCCAGATACCGGGACACACCTACGAGCAGTACTTC
CDR3 protein: CASSQIPGHTYEQYF